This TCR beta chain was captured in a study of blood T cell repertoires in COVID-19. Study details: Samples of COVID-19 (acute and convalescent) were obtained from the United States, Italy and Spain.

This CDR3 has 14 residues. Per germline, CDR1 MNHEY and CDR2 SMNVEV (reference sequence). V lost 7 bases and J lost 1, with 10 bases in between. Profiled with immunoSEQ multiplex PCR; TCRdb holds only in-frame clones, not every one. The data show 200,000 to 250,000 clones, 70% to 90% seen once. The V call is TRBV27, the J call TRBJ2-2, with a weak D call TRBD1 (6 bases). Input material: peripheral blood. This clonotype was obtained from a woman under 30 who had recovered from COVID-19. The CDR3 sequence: CASKGTQNTGELFF. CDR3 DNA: TGTGCCAGCAAGGGGACACAGAACACCGGGGAGCTGTTTTTT.